The sequence of this TCR beta chain was determined in a study of T cells in women clearing cervical HPV infection. On the study more broadly: Blood came at first lesion visit for cases, post-clearance for controls. The study, taken as a whole, reports: Richness plus V gene abundances separated cases from controls with AUC roughly 0.88. CIN3+ cases had significantly higher TCR repertoire richness than controls, but evenness did not differ.

Regarding this clone: Antigen unknown. The read ends 3 residues shy of where the CDR3 ends; the end is completed using the germline J gene.

Deletions cut 4 bases from V and 1 base from J, with 13 bases between. Germline assignment: CDR1 SNHLY and CDR2 FYNNEI. The CDR3 covers 15 residues. Sequencing was performed with immunoSEQ multiplex PCR; in TCRdb, only in-frame clones are kept and a portion is missing. The table lists 30,000 to 35,000 clones. V and J are TRBV2 and TRBJ2-5; D possibly corresponds to TRBD2 (5 bases). The origin of this receptor is a woman aged 18 to 75 with a cervical HPV16 infection that either progressed to CIN3+ or cleared (not recorded which). The sample comprised blood buffy coat. The CDR3 loop is CASSVRRGFQETQYF. The part of the CDR3 DNA that was read is TGTGCCAGCAGTGTTCGACGGGGTTTCCAAGAGACC. Looking up the rest from reference TRBV2 and TRBJ2-5 gives the full variable domain: EPEVTQTPSHQVTQMGQEVILRCVPISNHLYFYWYRQILGQKVEFLVSFYNNEISEKSEIFDDQFSVERPDGSNFTLKIRSTKLEDSAMYFCASSVRRGFQETQYFGPGTRLLVL.